The clone carrying this TCR beta chain was seen a handful of times. This record belongs to a study of shared clonotypes between healthy human individuals. CDR3 length equals 13 residues. V shed 7 bases, J shed 3 bases, and the junction held 5 bases outside the gene matches. From germline, CDR1 is KGHSH and CDR2 LQKENI. Sorted-subset replicate PCR reactions contained approximately 190 ng DNA, corresponding to tens of thousands of T cell genomes. Clones were read by immunoSEQ multiplex PCR, and TCRdb kept only the in-frame ones, dropping some. Among 330,000 or so clones listed, less than 85% were seen once.

The chain links TRBV18 to TRBJ2-5, with TRBD1 matching over 7 bases. The sequencing sample was made of memory CD4+ T cells sorted from blood. Subset meaning: CD45RA-negative fraction. The sequence was obtained from a man aged 25 to 45 in good health. CDR3 sequence reads: CASLQGMEETQYF. DNA of the CDR3: TGTGCCAGCTTACAGGGGATGGAAGAGACCCAGTACTTC. The variable domain in full, with the rest retrieved from reference TRBV18 and TRBJ2-5, is NAGVMQNPRHLVRRRGQEARLRCSPMKGHSHVYWYRQLPEEGLKFMVYLQKENIIDESGMPKERFSAEFPKEGPSILRIQQVVRGDSAAYFCASLQGMEETQYFGPGTRLLVL.